This is a list of T cell receptor beta chains from one sample in a study of OX40 agonist ivuxolimab in advanced cancers. Sequencing was performed with immunoSEQ multiplex PCR; in TCRdb, only in-frame clones are kept and a portion is missing. The sample includes fewer than 35,000 clones, 88% of them seen just once. The specimen was CD4+ or CD8+ T cells sorted from blood, collected in a trial of the OX40 agonist ivuxolimab. Source of these receptors: an adult with an advanced solid tumor such as melanoma, head and neck, liver or kidney cancer. The CDR3 runs from the conserved cysteine through the conserved F or W. D genes are given only for firm matches. Size tells how often a clone was seen (once, few, many) or the class of an expanded clone, and some rows leave it out.

clone size	V gene	D gene	J gene	CDR3 protein	CDR3 DNA
.	TRBV7-6	.	TRBJ2-7	CASSPPGSYEQYF	TGTGCCAGCAGCCCCCCTGGGTCCTACGAGCAGTACTTC
once	TRBV4-3	.	TRBJ2-5	CASSLNDGGATETQYF	TGCGCCAGCAGCCTCAACGATGGGGGGGCGACAGAGACCCAGTACTTC
.	TRBV7-9	.	TRBJ1-2	CASSRDKSYGYTF	TGTGCCAGCAGCCGAGACAAGAGTTATGGCTACACCTTC
.	TRBV7-9	.	TRBJ1-2	CASSLGQHYGYTF	TGTGCCAGCAGCTTGGGGCAACACTATGGCTACACCTTC
many	TRBV7-9	TRBD1	TRBJ2-7	CASRDRAYEQYF	TGTGCCAGCAGGGACAGGGCCTACGAGCAGTACTTC
.	TRBV19	.	TRBJ1-5	CASSPGLNNQPQHF	TGTGCCAGTAGTCCTGGACTGAACAATCAGCCCCAGCATTTT
.	TRBV6-5	.	TRBJ2-5	CASSFVARPETQYF	TGTGCCAGCAGTTTCGTTGCCCGGCCAGAGACCCAGTACTTC
.	TRBV2	.	TRBJ1-5	CASRAPGEASNQPQHF	TGTGCCAGCAGGGCCCCTGGGGAGGCTAGCAATCAGCCCCAGCATTTT
.	TRBV10-1	TRBD1	TRBJ1-4	CASSLARDSFATNEKLFF	TGCGCCAGCAGTCTGGCCCGGGACAGCTTTGCAACTAATGAAAAACTGTTTTTT
.	TRBV14	.	TRBJ2-7	CASSRILQDYEQYF	TGTGCCAGCAGCCGAATTCTCCAAGACTACGAGCAGTACTTC
.	TRBV4-1	.	TRBJ1-2	CASSQEGGYGYTF	TGCGCCAGCAGCCAAGAAGGTGGTTATGGCTACACCTTC
few	TRBV5-1	.	TRBJ2-7	CASSFEGISYEQYF	TGCGCCAGCAGCTTTGAGGGCATTTCCTACGAGCAGTACTTC
.	TRBV11-3	.	TRBJ2-3	CASSLWGTDTQYF	TGTGCCAGCAGCCTCTGGGGTACAGATACGCAGTATTTT
.	TRBV27	TRBD2	TRBJ2-3	CASSFVTGGLDTQYF	TGTGCCAGCAGTTTTGTTACGGGGGGGTTAGATACGCAGTATTTT
.	TRBV5-4	.	TRBJ2-7	CASSSPTATYEQYF	TGTGCCAGCAGCTCGCCGACGGCTACCTACGAGCAGTACTTC
once	TRBV9	TRBD2	TRBJ2-6	CATSPGGHSGANVLTF	TGTGCCACCAGCCCGGGGGGGCACTCTGGGGCCAACGTCCTGACTTTC
.	TRBV7-3	.	TRBJ2-6	CASSRTQALTKSGQRPDF	TGTGCCAGCAGCCGAACACAAGCGCTTACAAAGTCGGGCCAACGTCCTGACTTC
.	TRBV27	.	TRBJ1-1	CASSFSGEYSEAFF	TGTGCCAGCAGTTTTTCGGGAGAGTATAGTGAAGCTTTCTTT
.	TRBV9	.	TRBJ2-2	CASSAFTGELFF	TGTGCCAGCAGCGCCTTCACCGGGGAGCTGTTTTTT
.	TRBV9	.	TRBJ2-7	CASSVGGLSYEQYF	TGTGCCAGCAGCGTGGGGGGACTCTCCTACGAGCAGTACTTC
few	TRBV5-1	TRBD1	TRBJ2-2	CASSSSGQGAPGELFF	TGCGCCAGCAGCTCATCCGGACAGGGGGCCCCCGGGGAGCTGTTTTTT
.	TRBV25-1	.	TRBJ1-2	CASSPGNYGYTF	TGTGCCAGCAGTCCCGGGAACTATGGCTACACCTTC
.	TRBV27	.	TRBJ2-7	CASSSTGQPYEQYF	TGTGCCAGCAGTTCCACGGGACAACCCTACGAGCAGTACTTC
few	TRBV5-1	TRBD2	TRBJ2-7	CASSSGLANEQYF	TGCGCCAGCAGCTCGGGACTAGCGAACGAGCAGTACTTC
.	TRBV27	.	TRBJ1-2	CASSSAGLYGYTF	TGTGCCAGCAGTTCAGCAGGCCTCTATGGCTACACCTTC
.	TRBV11-3	.	TRBJ2-3	CASSSRSSLFPDTQYF	TGTGCCAGCAGCTCGAGATCTAGCCTCTTCCCAGATACGCAGTATTTT
.	TRBV10-3	TRBD2	TRBJ2-5	CAISPHRAGVGTQYF	TGTGCCATCAGCCCCCATAGGGCGGGGGTCGGGACCCAGTACTTC
.	TRBV19	.	TRBJ1-6	CASSIESGDNSPLHF	TGTGCCAGTAGTATCGAATCAGGGGATAATTCACCCCTCCACTTT